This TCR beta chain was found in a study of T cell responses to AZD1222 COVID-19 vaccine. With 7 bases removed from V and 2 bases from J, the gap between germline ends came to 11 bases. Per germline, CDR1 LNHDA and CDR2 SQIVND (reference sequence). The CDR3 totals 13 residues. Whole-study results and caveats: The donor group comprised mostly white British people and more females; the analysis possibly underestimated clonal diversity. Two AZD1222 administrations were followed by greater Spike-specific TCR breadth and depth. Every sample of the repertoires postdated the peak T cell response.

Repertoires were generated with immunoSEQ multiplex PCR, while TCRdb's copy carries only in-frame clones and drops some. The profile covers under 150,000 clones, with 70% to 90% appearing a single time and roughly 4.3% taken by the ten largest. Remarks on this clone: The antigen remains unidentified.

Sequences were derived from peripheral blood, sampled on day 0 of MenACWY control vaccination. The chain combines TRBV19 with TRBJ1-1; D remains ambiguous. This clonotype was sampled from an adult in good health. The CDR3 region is CASTRDINTEAFF. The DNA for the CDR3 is TGTGCCAGTACAAGGGATATTAACACTGAAGCTTTCTTT.